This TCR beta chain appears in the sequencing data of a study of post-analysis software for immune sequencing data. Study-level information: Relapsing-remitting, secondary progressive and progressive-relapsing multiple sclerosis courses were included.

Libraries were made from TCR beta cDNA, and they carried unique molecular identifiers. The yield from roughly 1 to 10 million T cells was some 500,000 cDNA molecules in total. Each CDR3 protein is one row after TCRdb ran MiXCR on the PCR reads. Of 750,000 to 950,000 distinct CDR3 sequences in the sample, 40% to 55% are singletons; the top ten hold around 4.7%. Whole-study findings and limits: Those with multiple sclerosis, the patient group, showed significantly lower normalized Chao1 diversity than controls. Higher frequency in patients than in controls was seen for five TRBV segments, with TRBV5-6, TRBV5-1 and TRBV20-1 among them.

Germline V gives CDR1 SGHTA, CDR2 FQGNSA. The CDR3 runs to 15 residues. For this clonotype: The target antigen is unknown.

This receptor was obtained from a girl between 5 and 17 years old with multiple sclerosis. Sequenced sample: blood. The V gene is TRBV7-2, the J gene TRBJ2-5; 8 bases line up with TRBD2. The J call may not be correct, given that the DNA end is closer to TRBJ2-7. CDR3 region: CASSSGTRLPYEQYF. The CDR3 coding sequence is TGTGCCAGCAGCTCCGGGACTAGGTTACCGTACGAGCAGTACTTC.